The following is a TCR beta chain sequence with its context. Profiled with immunoSEQ multiplex PCR; TCRdb holds only in-frame clones, not every one. The table has a few hundred thousand clones, roughly 90% seen once. The data belong to a study of blood T cell repertoires in COVID-19. At the level of the study: Whether acute or convalescent, the COVID-19 samples came from the United States, Italy and Spain.

Trimming cost V 11 bases and J 12 bases; bases outside gene matches: 10. This CDR3 contains 12 residues. The V gene's germline CDR1 is MGHDK and CDR2 SYGVNS. The sample taken for sequencing was peripheral blood. The chain joins TRBV25-1 to TRBJ1-1; 12 bases are a match to TRBD1. The source of this sequence is a woman between 25 and 40 years old with COVID-19, enrolled during active disease. CDR3 sequence (DNA): TGTGCCTCTTTAGGGACAGGGGGCAGGTCTTTCTTT. Its translation: CASLGTGGRSFF.